The clone carrying this T cell receptor beta chain was observed a handful of times. Its specificity is unknown. This sample stems from a study of T-cell memory formation after mild COVID-19. The study's findings and limits: Clones that contracted from day 15 to 85 had balanced CD4/CD8; later expanders were CD4+ biased. Those CD4+ clones that contracted were mainly in CM and EM (CD8+ ones in EMRA). Certain responding clones were present in pre-infection memory, suggesting participation of cross-reactive memory.

TCR alpha and TCR beta cDNA libraries carrying sample barcodes and UMIs came from 5'RACE with constant-segment primers. From the 5' RACE reads, TCRdb called clonotypes with MiXCR, one entry per CDR3 protein. This repertoire shows around 200,000 distinct CDR3 sequences, around 30% found once; its top ten account for about an eighth. The CDR3 is made up of 16 amino acids. Germline values: CDR1 SGHNT, CDR2 YYREEE (reference sequence). The V segment lost 4 bases and the J segment 3 bases; nucleotides outside the gene matches: 12. The sequenced sample consisted of PBMCs or a T cell subset sorted from them (not recorded which). The source is an adult woman who had mild COVID-19 (a few samples of this study predate the infection). Cell type and time point are not known. This chain joins TRBV5-4 and TRBJ2-7; 8 bases line up with TRBD2. Here the CDR3 DNA reads TGTGCCAGCAGCCGAACTAGCGGAGGGTTTCACTACGAGCAGTACTTC. It codes for CASSRTSGGFHYEQYF.